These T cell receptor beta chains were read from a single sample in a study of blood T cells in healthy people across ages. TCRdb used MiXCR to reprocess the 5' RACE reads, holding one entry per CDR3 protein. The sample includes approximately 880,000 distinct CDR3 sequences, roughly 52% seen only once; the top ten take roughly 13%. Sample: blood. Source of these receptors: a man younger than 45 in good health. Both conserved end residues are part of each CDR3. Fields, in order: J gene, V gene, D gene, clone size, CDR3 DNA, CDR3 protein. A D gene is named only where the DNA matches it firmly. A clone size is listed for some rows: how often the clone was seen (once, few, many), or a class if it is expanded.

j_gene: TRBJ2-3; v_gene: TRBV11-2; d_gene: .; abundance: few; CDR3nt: TGTGCCAGCAGCTTCCGGGCCCCCACAGATACGCAGTATTTT; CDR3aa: CASSFRAPTDTQYF
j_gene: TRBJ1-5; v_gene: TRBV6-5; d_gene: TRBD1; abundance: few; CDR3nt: TGTGCCAGCAGGACAGGGGATAGCAATCAGCCCCAGCATTTT; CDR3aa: CASRTGDSNQPQHF
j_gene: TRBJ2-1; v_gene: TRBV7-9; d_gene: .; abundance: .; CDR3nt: TGTGCCAGCAGCTTTCGCTACCAAGAGACCCAGTTCTTC; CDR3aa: CASSFRYQETQFF
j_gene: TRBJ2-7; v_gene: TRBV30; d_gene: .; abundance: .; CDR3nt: TGTGCCTGGAAGGGGACCTACGAGCAGTACTTC; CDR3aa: CAWKGTYEQYF
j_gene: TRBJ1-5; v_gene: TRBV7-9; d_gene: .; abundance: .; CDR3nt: TGTGCCAGCAGCGCCGTTACGTACAATTATAGCAATCAGCCCCAGCATTTT; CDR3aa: CASSAVTYNYSNQPQHF
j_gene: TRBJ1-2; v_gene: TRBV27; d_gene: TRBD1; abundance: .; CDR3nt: TGTGCCAGCAGTGTCCTTGGGACAGGGAAATTGTTGTATGGCTACACCTTC; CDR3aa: CASSVLGTGKLLYGYTF
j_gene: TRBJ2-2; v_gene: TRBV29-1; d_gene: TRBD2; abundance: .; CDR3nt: TGCAGCGTTGCGGGAGGGGGGAACACCGGGGAGCTGTTTTTT; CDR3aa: CSVAGGGNTGELFF
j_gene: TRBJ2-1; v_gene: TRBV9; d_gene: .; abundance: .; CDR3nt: TGTGCCAGCAGCGTGAATTCCGAGAGGGGCAATGAGCAGTTCTTC; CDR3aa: CASSVNSERGNEQFF
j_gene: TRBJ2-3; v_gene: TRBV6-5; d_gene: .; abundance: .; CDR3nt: TGTGCCAGCAGTTACTCGCCGAGGGTAGCAAGTATGGATACGCAGTATTTT; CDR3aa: CASSYSPRVASMDTQYF
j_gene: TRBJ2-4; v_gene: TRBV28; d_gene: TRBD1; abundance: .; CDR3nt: TGTGCCGGCACCTCCTCAGGGACAGGGTTTGCGGAGCAGTACTTC; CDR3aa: CAGTSSGTGFAEQYF
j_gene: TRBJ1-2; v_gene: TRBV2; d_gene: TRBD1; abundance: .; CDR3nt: TGTGCCAGCAGAGAGACAGGGCCGGGGGTCTACACCTTC; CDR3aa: CASRETGPGVYTF
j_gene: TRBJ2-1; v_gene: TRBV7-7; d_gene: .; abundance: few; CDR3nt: TGTGCTAGCAGCCCCGGGGTGGGGGGCCCTAGCGATGAGCAGTTCTTC; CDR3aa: CASSPGVGGPSDEQFF
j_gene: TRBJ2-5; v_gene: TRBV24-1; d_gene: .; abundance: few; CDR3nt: TGTGCCACCAGTGATTTGGTCAGCCAGGGCAAAGAGACCCAGTACTTC; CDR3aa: CATSDLVSQGKETQYF
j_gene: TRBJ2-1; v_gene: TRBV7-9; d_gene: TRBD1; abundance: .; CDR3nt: TGTGCCAGCAGTCATACAGGGGGCCACCTGTTCTTC; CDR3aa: CASSHTGGHLFF
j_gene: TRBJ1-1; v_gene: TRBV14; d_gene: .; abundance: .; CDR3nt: TGTGCCAGCAGCCAAAGTGCAAGGCGGAACACTGAAGCTTTCTTT; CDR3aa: CASSQSARRNTEAFF
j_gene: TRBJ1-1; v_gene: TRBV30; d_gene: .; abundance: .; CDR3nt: TGTGCCTGGAGTGTACTAGTTGCAGGAACCCGGAACACTGAAGCTTTCTTT; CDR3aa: CAWSVLVAGTRNTEAFF
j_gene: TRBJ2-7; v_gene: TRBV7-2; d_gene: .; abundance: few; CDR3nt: TGTGCCAGCAGCACACCAGTTGCCAACGAGCAGTACTTC; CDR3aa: CASSTPVANEQYF
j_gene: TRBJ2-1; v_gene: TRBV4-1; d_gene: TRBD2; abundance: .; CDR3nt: TGCGCCAGCAGCCAAGATATAGCGGGGGAGTACAATGAGCAGTTCTTC; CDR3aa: CASSQDIAGEYNEQFF
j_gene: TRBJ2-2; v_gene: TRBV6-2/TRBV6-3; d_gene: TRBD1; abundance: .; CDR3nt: TGTGCCAGCAGCCTACTACAGGGGGCTACCGGGGAGCTGTTTTTT; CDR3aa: CASSLLQGATGELFF
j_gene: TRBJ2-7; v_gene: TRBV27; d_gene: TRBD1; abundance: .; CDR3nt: TGTGCCAGCAGACTACAGGGGGCTACCTACGAGCAGTACTTC; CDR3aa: CASRLQGATYEQYF
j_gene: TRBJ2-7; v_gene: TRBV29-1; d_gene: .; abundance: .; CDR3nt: TGCAGCGTTACTCTCCCGTTGAGCTCCTACAATGAGCAGTACTTC; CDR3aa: CSVTLPLSSYNEQYF
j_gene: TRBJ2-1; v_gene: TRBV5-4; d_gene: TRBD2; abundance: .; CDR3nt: TGTGCCAGCAGCTTGGGGTACGAGGGAGCGGGAGGTAATGAGCAGTTCTTC; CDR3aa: CASSLGYEGAGGNEQFF
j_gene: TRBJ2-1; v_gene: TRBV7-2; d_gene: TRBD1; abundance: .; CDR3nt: TGTGCCAGCAGCTTAGGGGCAGGGGGTAAAAATGAGCAGTTCTTC; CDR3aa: CASSLGAGGKNEQFF
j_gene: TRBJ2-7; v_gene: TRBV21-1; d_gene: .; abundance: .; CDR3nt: TGTGCCAGCAGTACGAAGTGGGAGGGCTACGAGCAGTACTTC; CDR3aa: CASSTKWEGYEQYF
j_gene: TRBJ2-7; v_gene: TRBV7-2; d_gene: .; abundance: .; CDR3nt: TGTGCCAGCAGCTTCGGAGTGGCCGGCGAGCAGTACTTC; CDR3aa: CASSFGVAGEQYF
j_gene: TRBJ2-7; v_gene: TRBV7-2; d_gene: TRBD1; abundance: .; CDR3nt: TGTGCCAGCAGCCCCTCGACAGGGTTGGCCTACGAGCAGTACTTC; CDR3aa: CASSPSTGLAYEQYF
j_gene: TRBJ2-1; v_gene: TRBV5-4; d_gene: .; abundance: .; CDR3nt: TGTGCCACCGTCGGGTGGAATGAGCAGTTCTTC; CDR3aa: CATVGWNEQFF
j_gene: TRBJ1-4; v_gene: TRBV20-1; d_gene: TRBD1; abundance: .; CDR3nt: TGCAGTGCCAGACACAGGGGGGATAATGAAAAACTGTTTTTT; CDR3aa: CSARHRGDNEKLFF
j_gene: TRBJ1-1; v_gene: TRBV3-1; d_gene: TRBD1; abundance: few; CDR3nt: TGTGCCAGCAGCCCCATAGGGACAGGGAGCCTCATGAACACTGAAGCTTTCTTT; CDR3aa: CASSPIGTGSLMNTEAFF
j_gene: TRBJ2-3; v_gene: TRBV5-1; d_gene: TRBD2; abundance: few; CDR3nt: TGCGCCAGCACCGCTAGCGGGGGGGCCGCAGATACGCAGTATTTT; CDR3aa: CASTASGGAADTQYF
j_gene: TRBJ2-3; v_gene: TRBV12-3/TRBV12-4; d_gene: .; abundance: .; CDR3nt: TGTGCCAGCAGCCGACCGGGCGGAGGAGATACGCGGTATTTT; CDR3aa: CASSRPGGGDTRYF
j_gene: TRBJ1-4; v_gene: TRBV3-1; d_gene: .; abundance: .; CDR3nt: TGTGCCAGCAGCCAAGAAGGTGAAAAACTGTTTTTT; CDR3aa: CASSQEGEKLFF
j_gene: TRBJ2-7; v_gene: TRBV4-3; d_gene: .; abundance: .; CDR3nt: TGCGCCAGCAGCCAAGATTACAGGACCTTGCGGACCTACGAGCAGTACTTC; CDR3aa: CASSQDYRTLRTYEQYF
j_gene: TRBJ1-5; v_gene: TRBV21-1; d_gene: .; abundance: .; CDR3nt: TGTGCCAGCAGCAAATGTCATCGGCAGGCGGCATGGTGCAATCAGCCCCAGCATTTT; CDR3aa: CASSKCHRQAAWCNQPQHF
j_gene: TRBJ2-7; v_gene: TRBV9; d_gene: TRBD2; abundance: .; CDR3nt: TGTGCCAGCAGCTTGGGACTAGCGGAAACCTACGAGCAGTACTTC; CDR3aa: CASSLGLAETYEQYF
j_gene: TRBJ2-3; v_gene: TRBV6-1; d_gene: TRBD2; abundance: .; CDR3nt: TGTGCCAGCAGCCCCCTTCCACTAGCGGGGGGGAAAGGTGCCCCAGATACGCAGTATTTT; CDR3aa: CASSPLPLAGGKGAPDTQYF
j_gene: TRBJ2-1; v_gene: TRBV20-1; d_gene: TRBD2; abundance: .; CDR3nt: TGCAGTGCTAGAAAAATAGCGGGGGGCTACAATGAGCAGTTCTTC; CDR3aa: CSARKIAGGYNEQFF
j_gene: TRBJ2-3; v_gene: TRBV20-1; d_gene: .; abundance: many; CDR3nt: TGCAGTGCTGAATCCGGACAGAAGTACACAGATACGCAGTATTTT; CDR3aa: CSAESGQKYTDTQYF
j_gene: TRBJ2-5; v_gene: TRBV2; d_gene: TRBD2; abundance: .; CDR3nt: TGTGCCAGCAGTGGGCCTAGCGGGGGGAACAATGAGCAGTACTTC; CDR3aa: CASSGPSGGNNEQYF
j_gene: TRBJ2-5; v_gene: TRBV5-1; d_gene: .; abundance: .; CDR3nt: TGCGCCAGCAGCTTGGGCGGGAACGGGGAGACCCAGTACTTC; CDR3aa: CASSLGGNGETQYF
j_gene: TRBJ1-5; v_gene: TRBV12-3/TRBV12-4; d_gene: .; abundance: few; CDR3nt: TGTGCCAGCAGACCCGACGAAAGCAATCAGCCCCAGCATTTT; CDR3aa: CASRPDESNQPQHF
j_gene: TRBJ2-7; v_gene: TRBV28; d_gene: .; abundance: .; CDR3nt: TGTGCCAGCAGGGACGGGACGTCCCACTACGAGCAGTACTTC; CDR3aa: CASRDGTSHYEQYF
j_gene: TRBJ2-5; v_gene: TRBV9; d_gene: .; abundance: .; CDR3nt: TGTGCCTCTCAGCAAGGGCCAGACAGGGAGACCCAGTACTTC; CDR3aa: CASQQGPDRETQYF
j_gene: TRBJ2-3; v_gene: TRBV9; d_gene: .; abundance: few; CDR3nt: TGTGCCAGCGGGATAAAAGGGAGCACAGATACGCAGTATTTT; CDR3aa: CASGIKGSTDTQYF
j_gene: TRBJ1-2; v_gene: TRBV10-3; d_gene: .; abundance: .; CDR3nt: TGTGCCATCAGTGAAGACCCGAACTATGGCTACACCTTC; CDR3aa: CAISEDPNYGYTF
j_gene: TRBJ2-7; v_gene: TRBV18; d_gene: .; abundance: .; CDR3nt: TGTGCCAGCTCACCATTGCAGGGGCGCGAGCAGTACTTC; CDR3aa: CASSPLQGREQYF
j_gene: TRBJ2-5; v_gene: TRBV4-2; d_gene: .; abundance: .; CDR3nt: TGTGCCAGCAGCCAAGATCGAAAAGAGACCCAGTACTTC; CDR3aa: CASSQDRKETQYF
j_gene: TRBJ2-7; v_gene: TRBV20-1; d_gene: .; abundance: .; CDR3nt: TGCAGTGCTAGAGATTTTCGACGGGAGCACGAGCAGTACTTC; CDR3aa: CSARDFRREHEQYF
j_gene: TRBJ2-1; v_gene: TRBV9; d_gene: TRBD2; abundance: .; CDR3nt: TGTGCCAGCAGCGGCGTATCTAGCGGGGGGGTGGCGGAGCAGTTCTTC; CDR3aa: CASSGVSSGGVAEQFF